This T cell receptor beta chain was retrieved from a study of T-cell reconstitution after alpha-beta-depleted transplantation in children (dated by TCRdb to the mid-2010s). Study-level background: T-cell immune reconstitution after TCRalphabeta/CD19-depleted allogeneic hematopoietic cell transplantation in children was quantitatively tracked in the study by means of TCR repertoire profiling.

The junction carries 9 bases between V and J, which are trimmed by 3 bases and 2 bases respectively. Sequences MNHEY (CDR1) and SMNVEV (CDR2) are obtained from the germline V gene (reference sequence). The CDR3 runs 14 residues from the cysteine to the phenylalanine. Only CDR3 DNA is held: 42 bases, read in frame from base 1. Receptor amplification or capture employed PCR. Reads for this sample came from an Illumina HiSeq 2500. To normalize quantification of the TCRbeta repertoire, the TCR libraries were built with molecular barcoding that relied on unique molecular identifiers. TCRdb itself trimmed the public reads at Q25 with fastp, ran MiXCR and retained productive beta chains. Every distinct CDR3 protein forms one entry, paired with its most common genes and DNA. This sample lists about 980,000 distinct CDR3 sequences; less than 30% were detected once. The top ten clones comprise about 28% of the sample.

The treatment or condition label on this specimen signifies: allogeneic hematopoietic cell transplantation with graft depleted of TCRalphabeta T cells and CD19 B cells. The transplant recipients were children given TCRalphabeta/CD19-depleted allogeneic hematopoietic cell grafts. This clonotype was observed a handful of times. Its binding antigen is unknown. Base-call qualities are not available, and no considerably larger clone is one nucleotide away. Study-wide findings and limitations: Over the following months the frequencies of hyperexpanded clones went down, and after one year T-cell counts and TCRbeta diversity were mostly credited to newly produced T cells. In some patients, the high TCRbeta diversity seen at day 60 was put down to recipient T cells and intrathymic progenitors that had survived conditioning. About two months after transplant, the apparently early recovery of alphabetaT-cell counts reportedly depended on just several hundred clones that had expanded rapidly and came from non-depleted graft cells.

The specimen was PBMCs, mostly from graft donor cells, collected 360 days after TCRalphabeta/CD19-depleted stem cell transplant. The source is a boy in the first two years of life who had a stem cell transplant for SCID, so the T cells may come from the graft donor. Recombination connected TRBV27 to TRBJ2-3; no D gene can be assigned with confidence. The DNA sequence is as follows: TGTGCCAGCAGTTTGGTACAGCCCACAGATACGCAGTATTTT. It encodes CASSLVQPTDTQYF.